The 20 T cell receptor beta chains below all came from one sample that was sequenced in a study of T cell responses to AZD1222 COVID-19 vaccine. Sequenced by immunoSEQ multiplex PCR; TCRdb stores in-frame clones only, minus some. There are about 120,000 clones in the sample; about 91% occur only once, and over 8.5% lies in the top ten. This specimen consisted of peripheral blood, obtained on day 0 of AZD1222 vaccination. The receptors stem from an adult in good health.

The chain links TRBV5-4 to TRBJ1-2, with D perhaps matching TRBD1 (5 bases). V lost 1 base and J lost 0, with 10 bases in between. The length of the CDR3 is 15 residues. Germline lookup yields CDR1 SGHNT and CDR2 YYREEE (reference sequence). CDR3 in amino acids: CASSLLTGANYGYTF. CDR3 DNA sequence: TGTGCCAGCAGCTTGTTAACAGGAGCTAACTATGGCTACACCTTC.

The V call is TRBV7-9, the J call TRBJ2-6; 10 bases align to TRBD1. Looked up from germline, CDR1 is SEHNR and CDR2 is FQNEAQ (reference sequence). V trimming: 4 bases; J trimming: 2 bases; junction bases outside the gene matches: 5. The CDR3 runs 17 residues. The DNA for the CDR3 is TGTGCCAGCAGCTCCCGACAGGGGGCGGCTGGGGCCAACGTCCTGACTTTC. It translates to CASSSRQGAAGANVLTF.

V gene TRBV24-1 combines with J gene TRBJ2-3, with 7 nucleotides matching TRBD2. Germline-derived CDR1 and CDR2 are KGHDR and SFDVKD. V was clipped by 5 bases and J by 4 bases; unmatched bases: 5. The CDR3 covers 14 residues. As DNA, the CDR3 is TGTGCCACCAGTGCTGGCGGGAGCTCAGATACGCAGTATTTT. Translating gives CATSAGGSSDTQYF.

This chain joins TRBV10-1 and TRBJ1-2; weak D call: TRBD1 (5 bases). The germline V and J ends were trimmed by 0 bases and 8 bases, with 16 bases remaining between them. CDR3 length equals 15 residues. CDR1 and CDR2 from the germline V gene are WNHNN and SYGVQD (reference sequence). The CDR3 DNA reads as TGCGCCAGCAGTGAGTCTGGAACAGGCAGCCGGGGCTACACCTTC. This gives the protein CASSESGTGSRGYTF.

This clone was seen a few times. This rearrangement joins TRBV7-2 to TRBJ2-7; D possibly uses TRBD1 or TRBD2 (5 bases each). The CDR3 loop spans 14 amino acids. CDR1 is SGHTA and CDR2 is FQGNSA in the germline V gene. The V end was cut by 5 bases, the J end by 0 bases, with 11 bases between. CDR3: CASSRDLSSYEQYF. CDR3 DNA: TGTGCCAGCAGCAGGGACCTGAGCTCCTACGAGCAGTACTTC. Using reference TRBV7-2 and TRBJ2-7 for the parts outside the CDR3, the full variable domain is GAGVSQSPSNKVTEKGKDVELRCDPISGHTALYWYRQSLGQGLEFLIYFQGNSAPDKSGLPSDRFSAERTGGSVSTLTIQRTQQEDSAVYLCASSRDLSSYEQYFGPGTRLTVT.

The chain employs TRBV5-1 and TRBJ1-1; no clear D. The CDR3 runs to 14 residues. Trimming pared 6 bases from V and 0 bases from J, leaving 12 bases between. From germline, CDR1 is SGHRS and CDR2 YFSETQ. The CDR3 protein is CASTLSIMNTEAFF. Written as DNA, the CDR3 is TGCGCCAGCACCCTCTCGATAATGAACACTGAAGCTTTCTTT.

The gene calls are TRBV19 and TRBJ2-3; the match to TRBD1 covers 10 bases. The CDR3 has 18 residues. Unmatched junction bases numbered 13, after V lost 5 bases and J lost 2 bases. Germline V gene data show CDR1 as LNHDA and CDR2 as SQIVND (reference sequence). The CDR3 region is CASSRPGQGTGYTDTQYF. CDR3 DNA: TGTGCCAGTAGTCGACCGGGACAGGGGACCGGGTACACAGATACGCAGTATTTT.

This clone came up once. This chain joins TRBV5-8 and TRBJ2-5, with 7 bases fitting TRBD2. The germline CDR1 and CDR2 sequences are SGHTS and YDEGEE. This CDR3 spans 16 amino acids. The junction had 6 bases not matched to a gene; V was cut back by 0 bases and J by 1 base. CDR3 coding DNA: TGTGCCAGCAGCTTGGGGGCGGGGGAGGTCCAAGAGACCCAGTACTTC. Its protein product is CASSLGAGEVQETQYF. Filled out from reference TRBV5-8 and TRBJ2-5, the complete variable domain reads EAGVTQSPTHLIKTRGQQATLRCSPISGHTSVYWYQQALGLGLQFLLWYDEGEERNRGNFPPRFSGRQFPNYSSELNVNALELEDSALYLCASSLGAGEVQETQYFGPGTRLLVL.

The chain is built from TRBV5-3 and TRBJ2-3; D may be TRBD1 (6 bases). TRBV5-3 is an ORF; its function is uncertain. Trimming pared 0 bases from V and 2 bases from J, leaving 13 bases between. The CDR3 loop spans 16 amino acids. CDR3 nucleotides: TGTGCCAGAAGCTTGGTCTGGGGGCGCCCCACAGATACGCAGTATTTT. It translates to CARSLVWGRPTDTQYF.

The chain has TRBV4-3 and TRBJ1-1; D remains unclear. CDR1 is LGHNA, CDR2 YSLEER, per germline. V dropped 1 base and J dropped 4 bases, with 13 bases sitting between them. There are 15 residues in the CDR3. CDR3 region: CASSQVSGLSTEAFF. In DNA form, the CDR3 reads TGCGCCAGCAGCCAAGTTAGTGGTTTGTCCACTGAAGCTTTCTTT.

This chain uses TRBV7-9 with TRBJ2-1; TRBD2 matches 13 bases. Germline CDR1 SEHNR, CDR2 FQNEAQ (reference sequence). V lost 5 bases and J lost 9; bases outside the gene matches: 10. The CDR3 has 16 residues. The CDR3: CASSPSAGTSGIEQFF. The CDR3 DNA follows: TGTGCCAGCAGCCCCAGCGCCGGGACTAGCGGGATTGAGCAGTTCTTC. Filled out from reference TRBV7-9 and TRBJ2-1, the complete variable domain reads DTGVSQNPRHKITKRGQNVTFRCDPISEHNRLYWYRQTLGQGPEFLTYFQNEAQLEKSRLLSDRFSAERPKGSFSTLEIQRTEQGDSAMYLCASSPSAGTSGIEQFFGPGTRLTVL.

This chain links TRBV7-9 with TRBJ1-1; possible D gene TRBD1, 6 bases. Trimming removed 5 bases at V and 0 bases at J, with 13 bases between. Germline assignment: CDR1 SEHNR and CDR2 FQNEAQ (reference sequence). The CDR3 sequence is 15 residues long. CDR3 in DNA: TGTGCCAGCAGCCACCTAGGGGGGGTGAACACTGAAGCTTTCTTT. This sequence encodes CASSHLGGVNTEAFF.

The V gene is TRBV3-1 (or the pseudogene TRBV3-2), the J gene TRBJ2-1; no firm D call. CDR3 size: 14 residues. Trimming shortened V by 0 bases and J by 4 bases, and 7 bases separated the two germline ends. CDR1 and CDR2 (germline): LGHDT, YNNKEL (reference sequence). The CDR3 reads CASSQEGSYNEQFF. CDR3 bases: TGTGCCAGCAGCCAAGAAGGCAGTTACAATGAGCAGTTCTTC.

The chain employs TRBV5-6 and TRBJ2-3; possible D gene TRBD2, 6 bases. V lost 1 base and J 3 bases, leaving 9 bases between the germline ends. Germline CDR1 and CDR2: SGHDT and YYEEEE. This CDR3 region has 14 residues. CDR3 sequence: CASSLWGETDTQYF. The CDR3 DNA reads as TGTGCCAGCAGCTTGTGGGGGGAGACAGATACGCAGTATTTT.

The gene calls are TRBV30 and TRBJ1-3; 9 nucleotides match TRBD1. V lost 2 bases and J lost 2; bases outside the gene matches: 1. Germline V CDR1 and CDR2: GTSNPN, SVGIG (reference sequence). This CDR3 is built from 14 residues. The CDR3 DNA follows: TGTGCCTGGAGTAGACAGGGGGCTGGAAACACCATATATTTT. Protein: CAWSRQGAGNTIYF.

This clone was counted at least ten times. This rearrangement joins TRBV5-5 to TRBJ2-7; 7 bases are a match to TRBD1. CDR1 and CDR2 from the germline V gene are SGHKS and YYEKEE (reference sequence). Trimming cost V 3 bases and J 2 bases; bases outside gene matches: 8. The CDR3 spans 15 residues. The CDR3 region has the DNA TGTGCCAGCAGCTCGACAGGGACAGCAGCCTACGAGCAGTACTTC. Translated: CASSSTGTAAYEQYF.

The chain links TRBV7-3 to TRBJ2-1; 8 nucleotides line up with TRBD2. The CDR3 extends over 16 amino acids. V lost 2 bases and J lost 6; bases outside the gene matches: 9. Germline lookup yields CDR1 SGHTA and CDR2 FQGTGA. CDR3 sequence (DNA): TGTGCCAGCAGCTTAGGCATTGGGGCGGGAGGCAATGAGCAGTTCTTC. Protein sequence: CASSLGIGAGGNEQFF.

The chain is built from TRBV24-1 and TRBJ1-2, with 9 bases lining up with TRBD1. This CDR3 is built from 14 residues. Trimming took 2 bases from V and 7 from J; bases not matched to a gene: 4. From germline, CDR1 is KGHDR and CDR2 SFDVKD. This CDR3 is CATSDWDRVIGYTF. The CDR3 DNA reads TGTGCCACCAGTGATTGGGACAGGGTAATTGGCTACACCTTC.

The chain employs TRBV19 and TRBJ1-5, with D possibly being TRBD1 (6 bases). The V gene lost 3 bases and the J gene lost 7 bases, with 13 bases spanning the gap. CDR1 is LNHDA, CDR2 SQIVND, per germline (reference sequence). The CDR3 runs 14 residues. Here the CDR3 DNA reads TGTGCCAGTAGTATCCCGGGGGGCGGCCAGCCCCAGCATTTT. This translates into CASSIPGGGQPQHF.

The chain recombines TRBV15 with TRBJ1-6; tentative D call: TRBD1 (5 bases). V was trimmed by 1 base and J by 7 bases, leaving 17 bases between them. CDR3 length: 17 residues. Per the germline V gene, CDR1 is LNHNV and CDR2 is YYDKDF (reference sequence). The CDR3 DNA follows: TGTGCCACCAGCAGAGGTAACGGACGGGGGGTAAATTCACCCCTCCACTTT. Its translation: CATSRGNGRGVNSPLHF.